This entry features one TCR beta chain sequence. The data derive from a study of blood T cells in healthy people across ages. Together with a sample-barcoded 5' primer, a J-beta primer mix was included in a second PCR lasting about 6 to 11 cycles. TCRdb reanalysed the 5' RACE reads using MiXCR and keeps one entry per CDR3 protein. The data hold just over 1 million distinct CDR3 sequences, with over 35% observed a single time. Sample: blood. The TCR was taken from a woman aged 60 to 75 in good health.

The CDR3 bases are TGTGCCCAGAAACCCGGGGGACTAGCGGGACGGGGTGAGCAGTTCTTC. This sequence encodes CAQKPGGLAGRGEQFF. The genes are TRBV2 and TRBJ2-1; 13 nucleotides line up with TRBD2. The germline V gene encodes CDR1 SNHLY and CDR2 FYNNEI. Trimming at V came to 11 bases and at J to 9 bases, leaving 16 bases not matched to a gene. This CDR3 region has 16 residues.